This TCR beta chain stems from a study of blood T cell repertoires in COVID-19 (dated by TCRdb to about 2020). Describing the broader study: The collaborator samples originated in the United States, Italy and Spain and spanned the acute and convalescent phases of COVID-19. Sample metadata almost always included a de-identified subject ID, COVID-19 status, age in years and sex. A freely available public database, intended as a resource for researchers studying the immune response to SARS-CoV-2, is where the repertoires were released. The samples were drawn from two sources: the first 160 participants of the ongoing ImmuneRACE study, and 1,200 or so subjects contributed by 6 global collaborators. Where available, HLA class I and class II types were obtained from metadata supplied by the sample provider rather than from assay-based typing. The material from the prospective study consisted of cDNA or gDNA derived from T cells, B-cell-depleted T cells, or PBMCs. The dataset comprised deeply sampled blood TCRbeta repertoires from subjects exposed to, actively infected with, or recovered from COVID-19. Beyond this particular receptor, the publication reports: Clinical and demographic metadata were provided uncurated, with the amount varying by source and participant.

To note about this clone: Its antigen target is currently unknown. No base quality values were provided; no much bigger clone lies one nucleotide off.

V is trimmed back by 2 bases and J by 2 bases, and the junction contains 1 base that no gene match accounts for. CDR1 and CDR2 were assigned from the germline V gene as KGHDR and SFDVKD. The CDR3 has 14 amino acids, counting the end cysteine and phenylalanine. CDR3 DNA is the only sequence kept; it has 42 bases, read in frame from the first base. TCRbeta CDR3 regions were amplified from genomic DNA by means of the immunoSEQ Assay, a bias-controlled multiplex PCR. The authors' analysis ran thus. The number of nucleated cells in each sample was estimated from the amplification of reference gene primers within the assay. Sequence reads were collapsed and filtered to measure the absolute abundance of every unique TCRbeta CDR3 rearrangement. For each sample, productive Simpson clonality was calculated as the square root of Simpson's diversity index across productive rearrangements. TCRdb's version of the immuneACCESS table is confined to in-frame rearrangements and falls short of the full clone set. An unresolved V gene accounts for under half of the shortfall where checked; the remainder is of unknown origin. That table gives V, J and clone size, and the DNA gave D and trimming. In all, the sample holds 50,000 to 65,000 clones, and about four fifths of those were seen once. In total, the top ten clones hold about 15% of the sample.

One collaborating source in Seattle enrolled patients during active infection and followed them longitudinally through the course of disease. Each collaborating institution followed its own protocols to collect whole blood in K2EDTA tubes. For TCRbeta analysis, collaborator samples were shipped as frozen whole blood, as isolated PBMCs, or as DNA extracted from either sample type. The source of this sequence is a man in his 60s with COVID-19, enrolled during active disease. The sequencing sample was made of peripheral blood. The rearrangement combines TRBV24-1 with TRBJ2-7; a stretch of 8 junction bases matches TRBD1. The CDR3 region reads CATSDWDRPYEQYF. The nucleotides are TGTGCCACCAGTGATTGGGACAGGCCCTACGAGCAGTACTTC.